The 27 T cell receptor beta chains below all came from one sample that was sequenced in a study of cytomegalovirus exposure and HLA in healthy donors. Repertoires were generated with immunoSEQ multiplex PCR, while TCRdb's copy carries only in-frame clones and drops some. The sample carries around 65,000 clones, about 92% recorded once. Source material: PBMCs. Receptor source: a man aged 18-30 years in good health and CMV-seropositive.

The CDR3 region is CASSSSGQGRNQPQHF. CDR3 coding DNA: TGTGCCAGCAGTTCCTCCGGACAGGGGAGGAATCAGCCCCAGCATTTT. The chain combines TRBV28 with TRBJ1-5; 9 bases are a match to TRBD1. This CDR3 is built from 16 residues. V shed 4 bases and J 4 bases; nucleotides not matched to a gene: 8. Germline loops: CDR1 MDHEN, CDR2 SYDVKM.

This clone was counted between two and nine times. J is TRBJ2-1 and V is TRBV21-1; the table assigns TRBD2, which was not confirmed against the DNA. TRBV21-1 is noted as a pseudogene. This CDR3 region has 12 residues. CDR3 sequence (DNA): TGTGCCAGCAGGGTAGCGGGCGCCGCCCAGTTCTTC. This sequence encodes CASRVAGAAQFF.

The genes are TRBV7-9 and TRBJ2-5; TRBD2 might be the D (6 bases). V was pared by 5 bases and J by 3 bases, with 13 bases between. Germline loops: CDR1 SEHNR, CDR2 FQNEAQ (reference sequence). CDR3 length: 14 residues. The CDR3 DNA sequence: TGTGCCAGCAGCGACTGGACTACCGAAGAGACCCAGTACTTC. Protein product: CASSDWTTEETQYF.

This clone is a singleton in its sample. V gene TRBV28 combines with J gene TRBJ2-7; the D is unclear. The germline gives CDR1 MDHEN, CDR2 SYDVKM. V shed 8 bases and J shed 3 bases, with 14 bases lying between them. The CDR3 loop spans 13 amino acids. The CDR3 DNA is TGTGCCAGCCGTAGAACCCACAGCTACGAGCAGTACTTC. Protein product: CASRRTHSYEQYF.

The chain couples TRBV5-1 to TRBJ2-2, with TRBD2 matching over 7 bases. CDR1 and CDR2 (germline): SGHRS, YFSETQ. V lost 0 bases, J lost 2 bases, and 7 bases stayed unmatched. CDR3 size: 17 residues. CDR3 sequence reads: CASSLGAGGLNTGELFF. In DNA form, the CDR3 reads TGCGCCAGCAGCTTGGGGGCCGGGGGGTTAAACACCGGGGAGCTGTTTTTT.

This clone has a single count. The V and J genes are TRBV2 and TRBJ2-3; TRBD2 matches 10 bases. V gave up 6 bases and J gave up 2 bases; unmatched junction bases: 5. This CDR3 spans 15 amino acids. The germline V gene has CDR1 SNHLY and CDR2 FYNNEI. The CDR3 nucleotides are TGTGCCAGCAGCCGCCTAGCGGGAGACACAGATACGCAGTATTTT. Protein sequence: CASSRLAGDTDTQYF.

The chain couples TRBV5-1 to TRBJ1-2, with unresolved D. Trimming removed 0 bases at V and 3 bases at J, with 9 bases between. The CDR3 loop spans 14 amino acids. Germline V gives CDR1 SGHRS, CDR2 YFSETQ. The CDR3 is CASSLAGFDYGYTF. The CDR3 DNA reads as TGCGCCAGCAGCTTGGCCGGGTTTGACTATGGCTACACCTTC. Full variable domain (outside the CDR3, taken from reference TRBV5-1 and TRBJ1-2): KAGVTQTPRYLIKTRGQQVTLSCSPISGHRSVSWYQQTPGQGLQFLFEYFSETQRNKGNFPGRFSGRQFSNSRSEMNVSTLELGDSALYLCASSLAGFDYGYTFGSGTRLTVV.

The chain carries TRBV6-1 and TRBJ2-5; D perhaps matches TRBD1 (7 bases). V lost 6 bases and J lost 5, with 16 bases in between. The CDR3 is 14 amino acids. Germline V CDR1 and CDR2: MNHNS, SASEGT. In DNA form, the CDR3 reads TGTGCCAGCAGATGGGAGCAGGGGGGTGAGACCCAGTACTTC. This sequence encodes CASRWEQGGETQYF.

Comment on this clone: The junction departs from the called germline gene at one end, perhaps through a read error. The V gene is TRBV7-3, the J gene TRBJ2-1; perhaps TRBD2 as D (6 bases). The CDR3 has 13 amino acids. CDR1 and CDR2 from the germline V gene are SGHTA and FQGTGA. DNA of the CDR3: TGTGTCAGCAGCCGGATGCGGGAAAATGAGCAGTTCTTC. This translates into CVSSRMRENEQFF.

CDR3 in amino acids: CASSPGTGYNEQFF. As DNA, the CDR3 is TGCGCCAGCAGCCCGGGGACTGGATACAATGAGCAGTTCTTC. The chain links TRBV5-1 to TRBJ2-1; D is perhaps TRBD2 (6 bases). Germline lookup yields CDR1 SGHRS and CDR2 YFSETQ. The V and J ends lost 4 bases and 4 bases respectively, with 12 bases between them. This CDR3 spans 14 amino acids.

The chain couples TRBV9 to TRBJ2-3; D perhaps matches TRBD2 (6 bases). The germline V gene has CDR1 SGDLS and CDR2 YYNGEE. The CDR3 contains 15 residues. Trimming took off 4 bases at V and 6 bases at J, with 18 bases between the two ends. The CDR3 region is CASSSRLGRSDTQYF. In DNA form, the CDR3 reads TGTGCCAGCAGCTCCCGACTAGGCCGTTCGGATACGCAGTATTTT.

V and J are TRBV27 and TRBJ2-7, with 8 positions matching TRBD1. This CDR3 is 15 amino acids long. Germline trimming cut 6 bases from V and 0 bases from J; bases unmatched to any gene: 7. Germline CDR1 is MNHEY and CDR2 is SMNVEV (reference sequence). CDR3 region: CASRGQALSSYEQYF. DNA of the CDR3: TGTGCCAGCAGGGGACAGGCCTTGAGCTCCTACGAGCAGTACTTC.

DNA of the CDR3: TGTGCCAGCAGCTTGGGTCTCTCGAGAGGTGGCTACACCTTC. Translating gives CASSLGLSRGGYTF. V usage is TRBV5-5 and J usage is TRBJ1-2; unclear D gene. Looked up from germline, CDR1 is SGHKS and CDR2 is YYEKEE (reference sequence). The ends were cut back, 0 bases at V and 7 bases at J, with 13 bases in the middle. The CDR3 extends over 14 amino acids.

The CDR3: CATSTRTEINIQYF. The CDR3 DNA follows: TGTGCCACCAGCACTCGGACAGAGATAAACATTCAGTACTTC. This sequence joins TRBV15 and TRBJ2-4; D possibly corresponds to TRBD1 (6 bases). Germline V gene lookup returns CDR1 LNHNV and CDR2 YYDKDF (reference sequence). The CDR3 has 14 residues. V lost 4 bases and J 6 bases, leaving 13 bases between the germline ends.

V usage is TRBV2 and J usage is TRBJ2-7; TRBD1 aligns across 8 bases. Germline loops: CDR1 SNHLY, CDR2 FYNNEI. V dropped 6 bases and J dropped 2; count of bases not matched to a gene: 9. The CDR3 totals 15 residues. This CDR3 is CASRVRTGTTYEQYF. The CDR3 coding sequence is TGTGCCAGCAGGGTGAGGACAGGGACAACCTACGAGCAGTACTTC.

This chain connects TRBV28 to TRBJ2-7, with 8 bases lining up with TRBD1. CDR3 length: 15 amino acids. V gave up 4 bases and J gave up 3 bases; unmatched junction bases: 8. Looked up from germline, CDR1 is MDHEN and CDR2 is SYDVKM. DNA of the CDR3: TGTGCCAGCAGTTCCAGCGGACAGGGCGGCTACGAGCAGTACTTC. Translated, it gives CASSSSGQGGYEQYF.

The chain couples TRBV19 to TRBJ2-7, with D perhaps TRBD1 (6 bases). Germline CDR1 reads LNHDA; CDR2 reads SQIVND (reference sequence). The CDR3 extends over 12 amino acids. The CDR3 DNA is TGTGCGCCGCAGGGACATCCCTACGAGCAGTACTTC. It encodes CAPQGHPYEQYF.

The rearrangement uses TRBV27 and TRBJ2-5; possibly TRBD2 for D (6 bases). CDR1 and CDR2 (germline): MNHEY, SMNVEV (reference sequence). Deletions cut 5 bases from V and 1 base from J, with 17 bases between. The CDR3 loop spans 16 amino acids. CDR3 in amino acids: CASSPRRASSQETQYF. For the CDR3, the DNA is TGTGCCAGCAGTCCACGGAGGGCTAGCTCCCAAGAGACCCAGTACTTC.

This clone has just one count. The CDR3: CASSDPTGSGSHEQYF. The CDR3 coding sequence is TGCGCCAGCAGTGACCCGACGGGAAGCGGGAGCCACGAGCAGTACTTC. This chain connects TRBV10-1 to TRBJ2-7, with TRBD2 matching over 8 bases. Germline assignment: CDR1 WNHNN and CDR2 SYGVQD (reference sequence). V was pared by 3 bases and J by 5 bases, with 12 bases of the junction left unmatched. This CDR3 contains 16 residues.

This chain joins TRBV7-3 and TRBJ2-3, with 12 bases that match TRBD2. Unmatched junction bases numbered 4, after V lost 6 bases and J lost 3 bases. CDR1 is SGHTA and CDR2 is FQGTGA in the germline V gene. This CDR3 comprises 15 residues. This CDR3 is CASSQTSGSTDTQYF. Written as DNA, the CDR3 is TGTGCCAGCAGTCAGACTAGCGGGAGTACAGATACGCAGTATTTT.

The rearrangement uses TRBV7-9 and TRBJ2-7; TRBD1 aligns across 10 bases. This CDR3 is 15 amino acids long. Trimming removed 3 bases from V and 2 bases from J; junction bases left unmatched: 4. Germline V gene data show CDR1 as SEHNR and CDR2 as FQNEAQ (reference sequence). The CDR3 nucleotides read TGTGCCAGCAGCTTCACCGGGACAGGGGCCTACGAGCAGTACTTC. Translating gives CASSFTGTGAYEQYF.

Remarks on this clone: Other DNA sequences within the sample encode an identical CDR3. The chain recombines TRBV9 with TRBJ2-7, with a possible D match to TRBD1 (6 bases). Germline-derived CDR1 and CDR2 are SGDLS and YYNGEE. There are 14 residues in the CDR3. Trimming took off 0 bases at V and 4 bases at J, with 11 bases between the two ends. CDR3 DNA: TGTGCCAGCAGCGTAGAGGCAGGGGCGTACGAGCAGTACTTC. It translates to CASSVEAGAYEQYF.

V is TRBV4-2 and J is TRBJ1-4; TRBD1 matches 7 bases. The CDR3 length is 14 residues. The ends lost 5 bases at V and 4 bases at J; junction bases unmatched: 4. Germline assignment: CDR1 LGHNA and CDR2 YNFKEQ. The chain's CDR3 is CASSSYRGNEKLFF. CDR3 nucleotide sequence: TGTGCCAGCAGCTCATACAGGGGTAATGAAAAACTGTTTTTT.

The chain couples TRBV10-3 to TRBJ2-7; 8 bases are shared with TRBD2. The CDR3 consists of 15 residues. Germline V gives CDR1 ENHRY, CDR2 SYGVKD. V was clipped by 6 bases and J by 0 bases; unmatched bases: 7. The CDR3: CAIRGGAGVSYEQYF. CDR3 nucleotides: TGTGCCATCAGGGGTGGAGCGGGAGTCTCCTACGAGCAGTACTTC.

The DNA of the CDR3 is TGTGCCAGCAGCTCAGAGGCCCCGTGGGAGACCCAGTACTTC. Its protein product is CASSSEAPWETQYF. The chain employs TRBV5-6 and TRBJ2-5, with no clear D. This CDR3 contains 14 residues. V dropped 3 bases and J dropped 5 bases, with 14 bases sitting between them. Germline V lookup: CDR1 SGHDT, CDR2 YYEEEE.

This chain uses TRBV27 with TRBJ1-1; 11 nucleotides agree with TRBD1. This CDR3 has 14 residues. V gave up 5 bases and J gave up 4 bases; unmatched junction bases: 3. Germline CDR1 is MNHEY and CDR2 is SMNVEV (reference sequence). CDR3 residues: CASSMDRGLTEAFF. The CDR3 nucleotides are TGTGCCAGCAGTATGGACAGGGGGCTCACTGAAGCTTTCTTT.

V and J are TRBV5-1 and TRBJ2-5; 11 nucleotides agree with TRBD2. Per germline, CDR1 SGHRS and CDR2 YFSETQ. CDR3 size: 16 residues. Germline trimming cut 4 bases from V and 11 bases from J; bases unmatched to any gene: 16. The CDR3 nucleotides are TGCGCCAGCAGCGCGGGAGGGACTAGCGGATACGATGGGCAGTACTTC. It translates to CASSAGGTSGYDGQYF.